This is a list of T cell receptor beta chains from one sample in a study of Tregs in tolerant kidney transplant recipients. The table came from immunoSEQ multiplex PCR; TCRdb's copy has only in-frame clones and leaves some out. Of more than 60,000 clones in the sample, around 85% were seen once. This material consisted of Tregs from blood, taken before the transplant. Receptors originate from a human donor who received a combined kidney and bone marrow transplant. CDR3s include the opening cysteine and the closing phenylalanine or tryptophan. The order of the fields is clone size, J gene, V gene, D gene, CDR3 protein, CDR3 DNA. D genes are given only for firm matches. Not all rows give a size; the values are once, few, many and, for expanded clones, a class.

size: once; J: TRBJ2-7; V: TRBV9; D: TRBD2; CDR3: CASSRGLAELYEQYF; DNA: TGTGCCAGCAGTCGGGGACTAGCGGAGCTCTACGAGCAGTACTTC
size: -; J: TRBJ2-2; V: TRBV7-9; D: -; CDR3: CASSLATANTGELFF; DNA: TGTGCCAGCAGCTTAGCGACGGCAAACACCGGGGAGCTGTTTTTT
size: -; J: TRBJ2-7; V: TRBV28; D: TRBD2; CDR3: CASSLLGTNNYEQYF; DNA: TGTGCCAGCAGTTTACTAGGGACTAACAACTACGAGCAGTACTTC
size: once; J: TRBJ2-1; V: TRBV2; D: -; CDR3: CASSSDWTRDGEQFF; DNA: TGTGCCAGCAGTTCCGACTGGACTCGGGATGGGGAGCAGTTCTTC
size: -; J: TRBJ2-2; V: TRBV14; D: -; CDR3: CASSLHRADTGELFF; DNA: TGTGCCAGCAGCCTTCACAGGGCCGACACCGGGGAGCTGTTTTTT
size: few; J: TRBJ2-1; V: TRBV5-1; D: TRBD2; CDR3: CASSTGTSGRAVEQFF; DNA: TGCGCCAGCAGCACTGGGACTAGCGGGAGGGCCGTTGAGCAGTTCTTC
size: -; J: TRBJ1-2; V: TRBV5-1; D: TRBD1; CDR3: CASSFIDRGREAYGYTF; DNA: TGCGCCAGCAGCTTTATCGACAGGGGGCGCGAGGCCTATGGCTACACCTTC
size: -; J: TRBJ2-7; V: TRBV7-2; D: -; CDR3: CASSLSAGYEQYF; DNA: TGTGCCAGCAGCTTATCGGCCGGTTACGAGCAGTACTTC
size: few; J: TRBJ2-1; V: TRBV9; D: -; CDR3: CASSVGLGAGEQFF; DNA: TGTGCCAGCAGCGTAGGTCTAGGCGCGGGTGAGCAGTTCTTC
size: -; J: TRBJ2-1; V: TRBV28; D: -; CDR3: CASRLGLASYNEQFF; DNA: TGTGCCAGCAGGTTAGGGCTAGCATCCTACAATGAGCAGTTCTTC
size: once; J: TRBJ2-7; V: TRBV2; D: -; CDR3: CASSPALTTYEQYF; DNA: TGTGCCAGCAGCCCAGCCCTCACAACCTACGAGCAGTACTTC
size: -; J: TRBJ1-3; V: TRBV28; D: -; CDR3: CASSAGTFGNTIYF; DNA: TGTGCCAGCAGTGCAGGGACATTTGGAAACACCATATATTTT
size: -; J: TRBJ1-5; V: TRBV21-1; D: -; CDR3: CASSPGWEPGNQPQHF; DNA: TGTGCCAGCAGCCCAGGTTGGGAACCAGGCAATCAGCCCCAGCATTTT
size: -; J: TRBJ2-7; V: TRBV2; D: TRBD2; CDR3: CASRGGTSGGRTYEQYF; DNA: TGTGCCAGCAGGGGAGGGACTAGCGGGGGACGAACCTACGAGCAGTACTTC
size: -; J: TRBJ2-7; V: TRBV5-1; D: -; CDR3: CASSLTQGSYEQYF; DNA: TGCGCCAGCAGCTTAACGCAGGGCTCCTACGAGCAGTACTTC
size: -; J: TRBJ1-1; V: TRBV15; D: TRBD1; CDR3: CATSARGGNTEAFF; DNA: TGTGCCACCAGCGCCAGGGGGGGAAACACTGAAGCTTTCTTT
size: -; J: TRBJ1-6; V: TRBV6-5; D: -; CDR3: CASSWGGLSPLHF; DNA: TGTGCCAGCAGTTGGGGGGGTCTCTCACCCCTCCACTTT